The 4 T cell receptor beta chains below were found in one sample sequenced in a study of CD8+ T cells in alopecia areata. Extraction of RNA preceded its reverse transcription into cDNA, which served as the sequencing template. Assay: immunoSEQ multiplex PCR; the TCRdb copy retains only in-frame clones and omits some. The sample consists of about 20,000 clones, 65% to 75% of them appearing once. Samples from alopecia areata patients were lesional scalp punch biopsies and peripheral blood. Specimen: skin, collected at week 0. These receptors were collected from a human donor with alopecia areata.

Remarks on this clone: This sample also contains other DNA sequences that code for the same CDR3. Written as DNA, the CDR3 is TGTGCCAGCAGTTATGGTCAGGGGCCAGGCTATGGCTACACCTTC. Amino acids: CASSYGQGPGYGYTF. The rearrangement uses TRBV6-6 and TRBJ1-2, with D possibly matching TRBD1 (6 bases). Germline-derived CDR1 and CDR2 are MNHNY and SVGAGI (reference sequence). This CDR3 comprises 15 residues. Trimming pared 3 bases from V and 4 bases from J, leaving 15 bases between.

The rearrangement joins TRBV7-9 to TRBJ1-2, with 7 bases that match TRBD1. Trimming removed 4 bases from V and 4 bases from J; junction bases left unmatched: 3. This CDR3 has 13 amino acids. Germline CDR1 and CDR2: SEHNR and FQNEAQ (reference sequence). CDR3 DNA: TGTGCCAGCAGCTGGGACAGACCCTATGGCTACACCTTC. Encoded protein: CASSWDRPYGYTF.

This chain joins TRBV15 and TRBJ2-3; unclear D gene. CDR3 length: 12 amino acids. Germline CDR1 is LNHNV and CDR2 is YYDKDF (reference sequence). V was clipped by 6 bases and J by 4 bases, with 8 bases between them. The chain's CDR3 is CATSQNADTQYF. The CDR3 DNA follows: TGTGCCACCAGTCAGAACGCAGATACGCAGTATTTT.

The chain couples TRBV7-2 to TRBJ2-2; D might be TRBD1 or TRBD2, each matching 6 bases. The V end was cut by 3 bases, the J end by 5 bases, with 16 bases between. This CDR3 region has 16 residues. Germline loops: CDR1 SGHTA, CDR2 FQGNSA. The CDR3 coding sequence is TGTGCCAGCAGCTTCGCCCGGGGGCAGAGGACCGGGGAGCTGTTTTTT. It specifies CASSFARGQRTGELFF.